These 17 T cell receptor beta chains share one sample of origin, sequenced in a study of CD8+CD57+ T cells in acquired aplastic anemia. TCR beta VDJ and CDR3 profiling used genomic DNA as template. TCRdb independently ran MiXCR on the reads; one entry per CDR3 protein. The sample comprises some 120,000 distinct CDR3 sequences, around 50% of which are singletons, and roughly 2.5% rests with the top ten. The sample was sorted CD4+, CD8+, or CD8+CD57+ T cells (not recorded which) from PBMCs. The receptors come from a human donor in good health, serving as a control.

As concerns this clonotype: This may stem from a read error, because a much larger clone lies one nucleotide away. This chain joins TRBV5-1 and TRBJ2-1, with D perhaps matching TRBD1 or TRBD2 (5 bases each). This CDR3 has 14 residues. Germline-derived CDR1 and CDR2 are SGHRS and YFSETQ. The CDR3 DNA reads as TGCGCCAGCAGGGGGACCCCCTCCTACAATGATCAGTTCTTC. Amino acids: CASRGTPSYNDQFF.

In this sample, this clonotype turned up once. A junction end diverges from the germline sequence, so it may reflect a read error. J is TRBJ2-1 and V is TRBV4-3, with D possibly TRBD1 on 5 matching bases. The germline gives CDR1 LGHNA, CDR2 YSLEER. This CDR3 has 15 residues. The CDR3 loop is CASSVQGTPLFEQLF. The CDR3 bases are TGCGCCAGCAGCGTTCAGGGAACACCTCTCTTTGAGCAGCTCTTC.

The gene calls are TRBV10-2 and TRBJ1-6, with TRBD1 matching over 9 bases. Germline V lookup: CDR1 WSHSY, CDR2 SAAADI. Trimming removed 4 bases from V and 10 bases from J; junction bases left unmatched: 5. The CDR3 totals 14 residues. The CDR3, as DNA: TGCGCCAGCAGTGCGGGACAGGGCGAATCACCCCTCCACTTT. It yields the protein CASSAGQGESPLHF.

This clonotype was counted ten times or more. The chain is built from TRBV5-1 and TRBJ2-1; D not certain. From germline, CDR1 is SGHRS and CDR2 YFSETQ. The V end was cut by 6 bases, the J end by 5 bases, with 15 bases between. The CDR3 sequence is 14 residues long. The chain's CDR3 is CASTHPEPHNEQFF. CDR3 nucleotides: TGCGCCAGCACCCACCCAGAGCCCCACAATGAGCAGTTCTTC. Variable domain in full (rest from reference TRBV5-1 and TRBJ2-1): KAGVTQTPRYLIKTRGQQVTLSCSPISGHRSVSWYQQTPGQGLQFLFEYFSETQRNKGNFPGRFSGRQFSNSRSEMNVSTLELGDSALYLCASTHPEPHNEQFFGPGTRLTVL.

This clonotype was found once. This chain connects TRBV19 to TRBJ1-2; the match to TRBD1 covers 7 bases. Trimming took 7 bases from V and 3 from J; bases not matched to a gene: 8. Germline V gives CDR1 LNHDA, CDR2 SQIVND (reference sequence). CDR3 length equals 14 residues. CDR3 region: CASNTPGQHYGYTF. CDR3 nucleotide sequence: TGTGCCAGTAACACCCCGGGACAGCACTATGGCTACACCTTC.

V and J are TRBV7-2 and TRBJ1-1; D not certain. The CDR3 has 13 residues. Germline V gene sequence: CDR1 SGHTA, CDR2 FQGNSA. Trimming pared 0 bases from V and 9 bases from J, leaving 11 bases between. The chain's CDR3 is CASSLAGEGQAFF. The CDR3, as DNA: TGTGCCAGCAGCTTAGCCGGGGAGGGTCAAGCTTTCTTT.

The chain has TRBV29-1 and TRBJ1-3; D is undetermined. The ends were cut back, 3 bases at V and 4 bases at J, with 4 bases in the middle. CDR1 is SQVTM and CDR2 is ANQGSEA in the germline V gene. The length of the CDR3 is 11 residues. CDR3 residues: CSVDMGNTIYF. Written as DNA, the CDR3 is TGCAGCGTTGATATGGGAAACACCATATATTTT.

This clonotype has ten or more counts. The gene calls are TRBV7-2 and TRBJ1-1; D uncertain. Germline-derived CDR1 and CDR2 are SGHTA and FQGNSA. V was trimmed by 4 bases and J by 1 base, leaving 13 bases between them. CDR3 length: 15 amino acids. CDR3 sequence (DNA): TGTGCCAGCAGCTCAGGACCTCGTAAGAACACTGAAGCTTTCTTT. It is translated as CASSSGPRKNTEAFF. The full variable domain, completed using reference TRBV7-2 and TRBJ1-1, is GAGVSQSPSNKVTEKGKDVELRCDPISGHTALYWYRQSLGQGLEFLIYFQGNSAPDKSGLPSDRFSAERTGGSVSTLTIQRTQQEDSAVYLCASSSGPRKNTEAFFGQGTRLTVV.

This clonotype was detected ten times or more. CDR3 sequence (DNA): TGCGCCAGCAGCTTCAACCCGGGACAGAACTACGAGCAGTACTTC. Encoded protein: CASSFNPGQNYEQYF. The gene calls are TRBV5-1 and TRBJ2-7; TRBD1 agrees at 7 bases. V was pared by 2 bases and J by 3 bases, with 8 bases of the junction left unmatched. Germline V gene sequence: CDR1 SGHRS, CDR2 YFSETQ. This CDR3 is built from 15 residues. Variable domain in full (rest from reference TRBV5-1 and TRBJ2-7): KAGVTQTPRYLIKTRGQQVTLSCSPISGHRSVSWYQQTPGQGLQFLFEYFSETQRNKGNFPGRFSGRQFSNSRSEMNVSTLELGDSALYLCASSFNPGQNYEQYFGPGTRLTVT.

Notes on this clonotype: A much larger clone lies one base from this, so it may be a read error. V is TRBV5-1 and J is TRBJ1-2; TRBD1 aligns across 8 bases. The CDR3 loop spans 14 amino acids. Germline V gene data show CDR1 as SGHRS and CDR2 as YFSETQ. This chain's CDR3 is CPGSAPTGDYGYTF. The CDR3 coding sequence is TGCCCCGGCAGCGCACCGACAGGGGACTATGGCTACACCTTC.

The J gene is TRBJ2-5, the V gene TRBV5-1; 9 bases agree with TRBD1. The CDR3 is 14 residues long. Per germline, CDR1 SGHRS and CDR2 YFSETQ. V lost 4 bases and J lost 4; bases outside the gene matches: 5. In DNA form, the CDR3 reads TGCGCCAGCAGCAAACAGGGGGCTGGAGAGACCCAGTACTTC. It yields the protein CASSKQGAGETQYF.

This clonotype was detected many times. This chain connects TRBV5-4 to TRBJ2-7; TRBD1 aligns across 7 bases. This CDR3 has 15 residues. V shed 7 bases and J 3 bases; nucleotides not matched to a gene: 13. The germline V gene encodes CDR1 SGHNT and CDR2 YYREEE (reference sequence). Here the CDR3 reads CASRLRGRALYEQYF. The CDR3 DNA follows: TGTGCCAGCCGTTTAAGGGGGCGAGCCCTCTACGAGCAGTACTTC.

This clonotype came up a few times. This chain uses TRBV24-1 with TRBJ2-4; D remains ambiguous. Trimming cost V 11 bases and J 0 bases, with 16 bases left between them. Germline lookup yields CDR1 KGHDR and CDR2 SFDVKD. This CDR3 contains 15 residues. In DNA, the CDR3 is TGTGCCAGCAGCCCCGGTGAGTTAGCCAAAAACATTCAGTACTTC. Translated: CASSPGELAKNIQYF.

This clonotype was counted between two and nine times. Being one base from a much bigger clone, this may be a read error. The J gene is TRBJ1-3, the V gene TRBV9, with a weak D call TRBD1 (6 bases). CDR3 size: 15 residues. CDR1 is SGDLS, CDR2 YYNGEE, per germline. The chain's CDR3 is CACSAGDNSGNTIYF. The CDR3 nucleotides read TGTGCCTGCAGCGCAGGGGACAACTCTGGAAACACCATATATTTT.

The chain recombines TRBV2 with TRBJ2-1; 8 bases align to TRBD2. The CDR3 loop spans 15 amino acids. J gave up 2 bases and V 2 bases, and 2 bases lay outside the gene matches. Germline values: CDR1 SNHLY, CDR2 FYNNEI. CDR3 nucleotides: TGTGCCAGCAGTGAAATAGCGGGACCCTACAATGAGCAGTTCTTC. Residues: CASSEIAGPYNEQFF.

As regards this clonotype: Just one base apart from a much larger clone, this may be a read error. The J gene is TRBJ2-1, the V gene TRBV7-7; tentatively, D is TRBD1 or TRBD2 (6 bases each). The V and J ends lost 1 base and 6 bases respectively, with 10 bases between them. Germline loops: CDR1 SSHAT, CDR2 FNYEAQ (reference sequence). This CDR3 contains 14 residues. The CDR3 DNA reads TGTGCCAGCAGCTTAGAGGGGGACTGCAATGAGCAGTTCTTC. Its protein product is CASSLEGDCNEQFF.

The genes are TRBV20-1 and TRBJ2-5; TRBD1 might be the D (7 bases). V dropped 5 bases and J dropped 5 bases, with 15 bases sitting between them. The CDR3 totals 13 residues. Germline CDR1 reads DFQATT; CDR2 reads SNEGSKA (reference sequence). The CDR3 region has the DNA TGCAGTGCTCGTCCAGGGGGGAAGGAGACCCAGTACTTC. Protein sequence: CSARPGGKETQYF.